The 8 T cell receptor beta chains below come from one sample, sequenced in a study of Ad26.COV2.S vaccination and SARS-CoV-2 variants. The repertoire was sequenced with immunoSEQ multiplex PCR; TCRdb's copy has only in-frame clones and lacks some. The sample has more than 150,000 clones, roughly nine tenths seen once. Source: peripheral blood, taken after recovery from COVID-19. Receptors originate from a human donor who had recovered from COVID-19.

The chain combines TRBV25-1 with TRBJ2-3; 9 nucleotides line up with TRBD1. Germline V CDR1 and CDR2: MGHDK, SYGVNS. CDR3 size: 16 residues. V lost 6 bases to trimming and J lost 1 base; unmatched junction nucleotides: 8. This chain's CDR3 is CASRFPDRGGTDTQYF. The CDR3 region has the DNA TGTGCCAGCAGATTCCCGGACAGGGGAGGCACAGATACGCAGTATTTT.

The rearrangement joins TRBV11-1 to TRBJ2-7; possibly TRBD1 or TRBD2 for D (5 bases each). The CDR3 spans 13 residues. Trimming cost V 0 bases and J 10 bases, with 13 bases left between them. Germline CDR1 SGHAT, CDR2 FQDESV (reference sequence). In DNA form, the CDR3 reads TGTGCCAGCAGCTTAGCGGGACCTGGATATCAGTACTTC. Encoded protein: CASSLAGPGYQYF.

This clone turned up a few times. The chain combines TRBV7-9 with TRBJ2-2, with D perhaps TRBD1 (6 bases). Per the germline V gene, CDR1 is SEHNR and CDR2 is FQNEAQ (reference sequence). V was pared by 5 bases and J by 1 base, with 14 bases between. The CDR3 sequence is 16 residues long. CDR3 in amino acids: CASSRSPGENTGELFF. Here the CDR3 DNA reads TGTGCCAGCAGCCGATCCCCAGGGGAGAACACCGGGGAGCTGTTTTTT.

The J gene is TRBJ2-2, the V gene TRBV19, with 8 bases matching TRBD2. The CDR3 loop spans 14 amino acids. J gave up 6 bases and V 8 bases, and 8 bases lay outside the gene matches. CDR1 and CDR2 (germline): LNHDA, SQIVND (reference sequence). The CDR3 region has the DNA TGTGCCAGTCTAAGGAGCGGGAGTCCCGGGGAGCTGTTTTTT. Its translation: CASLRSGSPGELFF.

The V gene is TRBV5-4, the J gene TRBJ2-5; possibly TRBD2 for D (7 bases). V was cut by 1 base and J by 5 bases, with 15 bases left in between. The CDR3 sequence is 15 residues long. Germline lookup yields CDR1 SGHNT and CDR2 YYREEE (reference sequence). The CDR3 sequence: CASSLYVGGHETQYF. CDR3 bases: TGTGCCAGCAGCTTGTATGTGGGGGGGCACGAGACCCAGTACTTC.

The J gene is TRBJ1-5, the V gene TRBV19; 7 bases line up with TRBD1. This CDR3 region has 14 residues. Germline V lookup: CDR1 LNHDA, CDR2 SQIVND (reference sequence). The trim removed 7 bases at V and 4 bases at J, leaving 7 bases unmatched. The CDR3 coding sequence is TGTGCCAGTACGGACAGGCACGTTAATCAGCCCCAGCATTTT. Translating gives CASTDRHVNQPQHF.

The rearrangement links TRBV5-1 to TRBJ2-7, with TRBD1 identical over 11 bases. This CDR3 has 15 residues. The germline V gene encodes CDR1 SGHRS and CDR2 YFSETQ. V lost 5 bases, J lost 2 bases, and 6 bases stayed unmatched. CDR3 protein: CASRVGTGGTYEQYF. CDR3 in DNA: TGCGCCAGCAGGGTCGGGACAGGGGGAACCTACGAGCAGTACTTC.

J is TRBJ1-4 and V is TRBV6-6; D unresolved. Germline values: CDR1 MNHNY, CDR2 SVGAGI (reference sequence). The CDR3 sequence is 12 residues long. V dropped 8 bases and J dropped 8 bases, with 12 bases sitting between them. CDR3 in amino acids: CASHSFREKLFF. The CDR3 DNA follows: TGTGCCAGCCATTCCTTTAGGGAAAAACTGTTTTTT.